This TCR beta chain was obtained from a study of graft-versus-host responses after intestinal transplantation. To note about this clone: Its specificity is not known.

The CDR3 length is 11 residues. V was shortened by 3 bases and J by 1 base, with 0 bases between the two germline ends. Looked up from germline, CDR1 is SQVTM and CDR2 is ANQGSEA. Only in-frame clones appear in the TCRdb table, and some are missing; sequencing was by immunoSEQ multiplex PCR. This repertoire shows around 93,000 clones, 75% to 95% found once; its top ten account for 5.5% to 7%. The V call is TRBV29-1, the J call TRBJ2-2; D is unresolved. Source: unstimulated CD8+ T cells sorted from spleen or lymph node cells, taken before intestinal transplant. This receptor was identified in a human donor who received an intestinal transplant. CDR3 coding DNA: TGCAGCGTTGAGAACACCGGGGAGCTGTTTTTT. Residues: CSVENTGELFF.